The next 20 T cell receptor beta chains were all read from a single sample in a study of Ad26.COV2.S vaccination and SARS-CoV-2 variants. Libraries were prepared by immunoSEQ multiplex PCR; TCRdb keeps only in-frame clonotypes and omits some of them. The data hold 510,000 or so clones, with around 90% observed a single time. Treatment given: around 19 received Ad26.COV2.S at low or high dose, single or two shots; 5 received placebo; per-sample allocation not given. Repertoires come from day 63 after the first vaccine or placebo injection. Source: peripheral blood, taken in a trial of Ad26.COV2.S vaccine versus placebo. All receptors come from a person between 18 and 60 years old who received the Ad26.COV2.S COVID-19 vaccine or a placebo.

This clone was detected only a few times. CDR3 bases: TGTGCCAGCAGCGAGCTGGGACTAGCCCACACCGGGGAGCTGTTTTTT. This sequence encodes CASSELGLAHTGELFF. This sequence joins TRBV2 and TRBJ2-2, with 9 bases lining up with TRBD2. The CDR3 has 16 amino acids. V was clipped by 6 bases and J by 3 bases; unmatched bases: 8. Germline assignment: CDR1 SNHLY and CDR2 FYNNEI.

To note about this clone: The same CDR3 can be traced to other DNA sequences in this sample. J is TRBJ1-1 and V is TRBV30; TRBD1 is a possible D gene (5 bases). V dropped 3 bases and J dropped 5 bases, with 10 bases sitting between them. Germline V gives CDR1 GTSNPN, CDR2 SVGIG (reference sequence). The CDR3 length is 12 residues. The CDR3 DNA follows: TGTGCCTGGAGCGGGGGTGGGACTGAAGCTTTCTTT. Translation: CAWSGGGTEAFF.

V usage is TRBV28 and J usage is TRBJ1-4; tentative D call: TRBD1 (5 bases). There are 16 residues in the CDR3. V was trimmed by 2 bases and J by 8 bases, leaving 18 bases between them. The germline gives CDR1 MDHEN, CDR2 SYDVKM. Written as DNA, the CDR3 is TGTGCCAGCAGTTTAGGCGGGTCGGGGGTTTGGGAAAAACTGTTTTTT. This sequence encodes CASSLGGSGVWEKLFF.

This clone showed up just once. This chain links TRBV28 with TRBJ1-1; maybe TRBD1 (5 bases). V was shortened by 6 bases and J by 10 bases, with 18 bases between the two germline ends. The germline CDR1 and CDR2 sequences are MDHEN and SYDVKM. This CDR3 has 13 amino acids. CDR3 coding DNA: TGTGCCAGCAGCAGGGCAGGGCTGCCGACAGCTTTCTTT. Residues: CASSRAGLPTAFF.

The chain carries TRBV19 and TRBJ2-4; D is uncertain. From germline, CDR1 is LNHDA and CDR2 SQIVND (reference sequence). The V and J ends lost 3 bases and 0 bases respectively, with 15 bases between them. The CDR3 is made up of 17 amino acids. Here the CDR3 reads CASSIFSPRLAKNIQYF. The DNA of the CDR3 is TGTGCCAGTAGTATTTTCAGCCCGCGGTTAGCCAAAAACATTCAGTACTTC.

V is TRBV29-1 and J is TRBJ1-3; TRBD1 might be the D (6 bases). The V end lost 7 bases, the J end lost 0 bases, and 13 bases lay between the germline ends. The CDR3 totals 14 residues. Germline V gene sequence: CDR1 SQVTM, CDR2 ANQGSEA. The CDR3 sequence is CSAGAPNSGNTIYF. The CDR3 DNA sequence: TGCAGCGCGGGGGCCCCAAACTCTGGAAACACCATATATTTT.

The chain couples TRBV27 to TRBJ2-7; D gene uncertain. CDR1 and CDR2 (germline): MNHEY, SMNVEV (reference sequence). With 6 bases removed from V and 2 bases from J, the gap between germline ends came to 14 bases. The CDR3 runs 14 residues. The CDR3 here is CASSGVKNTYEQYF. Here the CDR3 DNA reads TGTGCCAGCAGCGGTGTCAAGAATACCTACGAGCAGTACTTC.

The V and J genes are TRBV4-1 and TRBJ1-5; 7 bases fit TRBD1. Germline CDR1 is MGHRA and CDR2 is YSYEKL. V lost 0 bases, J lost 4 bases, and 9 bases stayed unmatched. The CDR3 is 17 amino acids. DNA of the CDR3: TGCGCCAGCAGCCAAGATACGGGGGGGACAGCTAATCAGCCCCAGCATTTT. This sequence encodes CASSQDTGGTANQPQHF.

This clone occurred once. This CDR3 reads CASSPWTSSYNEQFF. CDR3 coding DNA: TGTGCCAGCTCCCCATGGACTAGCTCCTACAATGAGCAGTTCTTC. The rearrangement links TRBV7-3 to TRBJ2-1; TRBD2 matches at 7 bases. CDR3 size: 15 residues. Germline values: CDR1 SGHTA, CDR2 FQGTGA. Trimming took 8 bases from V and 0 from J; bases not matched to a gene: 7.

The table lists this clone with a few counts. The chain joins TRBV7-2 to TRBJ2-7; D might be TRBD2 (5 bases). The CDR3 is 15 residues long. Trimming took 1 base from V and 4 from J, leaving 14 bases between them. CDR1 and CDR2 from the germline V gene are SGHTA and FQGNSA. The CDR3 DNA follows: TGTGCCAGCAGCTTAGTTGCAGAGCGAGGGTACGAGCAGTACTTC. Its translation: CASSLVAERGYEQYF.

The chain joins TRBV5-1 to TRBJ2-5; maybe TRBD1 (7 bases). The CDR3 loop spans 15 amino acids. V lost 2 bases to trimming and J lost 2 bases, with 13 bases between them. CDR1 is SGHRS and CDR2 is YFSETQ in the germline V gene. The CDR3 nucleotides are TGCGCCAGCAGCTTCCAGGGGGGTGGGCAAGAGACCCAGTACTTC. Residues: CASSFQGGGQETQYF.

V is TRBV6-5 and J is TRBJ2-7, with 11 bases matching TRBD2. V was clipped by 6 bases and J by 5 bases; unmatched bases: 6. Germline CDR1 MNHEY, CDR2 SVGAGI. The CDR3 covers 14 residues. The CDR3 region is CASRSTSGTHEQYF. The DNA of the CDR3 is TGTGCCAGCAGATCGACTAGCGGGACGCACGAGCAGTACTTC.

The rearrangement uses TRBV27 and TRBJ2-5; 7 positions agree with TRBD2. Per germline, CDR1 MNHEY and CDR2 SMNVEV (reference sequence). J lost 5 bases, V lost 6 bases, and 9 bases had no gene match. This CDR3 is built from 14 residues. The CDR3 DNA sequence: TGTGCCAGCAGGCGGGAGAGCCCTAGCGAGACCCAGTACTTC. Residues: CASRRESPSETQYF.

This rearrangement joins TRBV9 to TRBJ2-1; 11 bases are a match to TRBD2. CDR1 and CDR2 (germline): SGDLS, YYNGEE. Trimming at V came to 4 bases and at J to 7 bases, leaving 7 bases not matched to a gene. The CDR3 spans 15 residues. CDR3 DNA: TGTGCCAGCAGCTCCACTAGCGGGAGAGGGAATGAGCAGTTCTTC. This translates into CASSSTSGRGNEQFF.

The CDR3 DNA sequence: TGTGCCAGCTCCCCTATTCCTAGCGGGACGTATGAGCAGTTCTTC. Protein: CASSPIPSGTYEQFF. This chain joins TRBV18 and TRBJ2-1, with 9 bases lining up with TRBD2. V lost 6 bases and J lost 8; bases outside the gene matches: 11. The CDR3 loop spans 15 amino acids. Germline loops: CDR1 KGHSH, CDR2 LQKENI.

The rearrangement joins TRBV19 to TRBJ2-1, with D possibly being TRBD1 (8 bases). The CDR3 contains 16 residues. Germline V gene sequence: CDR1 LNHDA, CDR2 SQIVND (reference sequence). The ends were cut back, 0 bases at V and 4 bases at J, with 13 bases in the middle. The CDR3 sequence: CASSIENRGGYNEQFF. CDR3 DNA: TGTGCCAGTAGTATAGAGAACAGGGGGGGGTACAATGAGCAGTTCTTC.

This chain uses TRBV28 with TRBJ2-7, with D perhaps matching TRBD2 (5 bases). The germline V gene has CDR1 MDHEN and CDR2 SYDVKM. The CDR3 spans 14 residues. The V and J ends lost 5 bases and 2 bases respectively, with 13 bases between them. The CDR3 nucleotides read TGTGCCAGCAGTACTCCGGGGTATCCCTACGAGCAGTACTTC. This encodes CASSTPGYPYEQYF.

This clone was detected only once. The chain links TRBV10-3 to TRBJ1-1; D perhaps matches TRBD1 (6 bases). Germline V gene lookup returns CDR1 ENHRY and CDR2 SYGVKD. V lost 8 bases and J 2 bases, leaving 15 bases between the germline ends. This CDR3 is built from 14 residues. CDR3 region: CAIGWDTFNTEAFF. The CDR3 bases are TGTGCCATCGGGTGGGACACCTTCAACACTGAAGCTTTCTTT.

V gene TRBV19 combines with J gene TRBJ2-1; 13 positions match TRBD2. The CDR3 is 15 residues long. Germline CDR1 reads LNHDA; CDR2 reads SQIVND (reference sequence). Trimming cost V 7 bases and J 4 bases; bases outside gene matches: 4. The CDR3 region is CASTSLAGGYNEQFF. Written as DNA, the CDR3 is TGTGCCAGTACTTCACTAGCGGGAGGGTACAATGAGCAGTTCTTC.

The CDR3 nucleotides are TGTGCCAGCAGCTTAACGGTGAGGGGTGGAACAGATACGCAGTATTTT. Protein product: CASSLTVRGGTDTQYF. The chain has TRBV11-2 and TRBJ2-3; either TRBD1 or TRBD2 may fit D (5 bases each). CDR1 is SGHAT and CDR2 is FQNNGV in the germline V gene. The CDR3 totals 16 residues. V was trimmed by 2 bases and J by 3 bases, leaving 15 bases between them.